The 14 T cell receptor beta chains below were found in one sample sequenced in a study of blood T cell repertoires in COVID-19. This table comes from immunoSEQ multiplex PCR, and its TCRdb copy is limited to in-frame clones, with some not included. The sample includes about 240,000 clones, 65% to 90% of them seen just once. The sequencing input was peripheral blood. These TCRs come from a woman aged 70 to 79 with acute or convalescent COVID-19.

V usage is TRBV11-3 and J usage is TRBJ1-1; 9 positions agree with TRBD1. This CDR3 comprises 13 residues. Germline V lookup: CDR1 SGHNT, CDR2 YENEEA. With 5 bases clipped from V and 3 bases from J, the junction kept 1 base outside the gene matches. CDR3 sequence: CASSRQGDTEAFF. CDR3 sequence (DNA): TGTGCCAGCAGCAGACAGGGGGACACTGAAGCTTTCTTT.

The chain is built from TRBV3-1 (or the pseudogene TRBV3-2) and TRBJ2-7, with 10 bases identical to TRBD2. Germline trimming cut 1 base from V and 5 bases from J; bases unmatched to any gene: 8. The length of the CDR3 is 16 residues. From germline, CDR1 is LGHDT and CDR2 YNNKEL (reference sequence). CDR3 sequence (DNA): TGTGCCAGCAGCCAAGTAAGGCTAGCGGGGGCCCACGAGCAGTACTTC. Translated: CASSQVRLAGAHEQYF.

This rearrangement joins TRBV5-4 to TRBJ1-2, with D possibly TRBD1 on 6 matching bases. Germline CDR1 reads SGHNT; CDR2 reads YYREEE (reference sequence). V was shortened by 4 bases and J by 3 bases, with 16 bases between the two germline ends. CDR3 size: 15 residues. The CDR3, as DNA: TGTGCCAGCAGCCCTACGGGGCCAGGGGACTATGGCTACACCTTC. Protein product: CASSPTGPGDYGYTF.

The chain links TRBV30 to TRBJ2-7; 9 nucleotides line up with TRBD1. The V segment lost 3 bases and the J segment 9 bases; nucleotides outside the gene matches: 9. Germline V lookup: CDR1 GTSNPN, CDR2 SVGIG (reference sequence). This CDR3 comprises 13 residues. CDR3 nucleotide sequence: TGTGCCTGGAGCGCCCAGGACAGGGGAAGGCAGTACTTC. Its protein product is CAWSAQDRGRQYF.

The genes are TRBV7-2 and TRBJ2-2; 8 bases line up with TRBD2. Trimming removed 5 bases from V and 1 base from J; junction bases left unmatched: 6. The CDR3 has 16 residues. From germline, CDR1 is SGHTA and CDR2 FQGNSA. The CDR3 region is CASSPPRGGNTGELFF. CDR3 DNA: TGTGCCAGCAGCCCCCCTCGGGGGGGGAACACCGGGGAGCTGTTTTTT.

The chain is built from TRBV6-5 and TRBJ1-1; no definite D call. Trimming left V 5 bases short and J 10 bases short, with 8 bases between. This CDR3 region has 10 residues. Germline V gene data show CDR1 as MNHEY and CDR2 as SVGAGI. The CDR3 nucleotides are TGTGCCAGCAGTCCCCTAGCAGCTTTCTTT. Its protein product is CASSPLAAFF.

The rearrangement joins TRBV19 to TRBJ1-2; no clear D gene. V lost 3 bases to trimming and J lost 4 bases, with 9 bases between them. Germline-derived CDR1 and CDR2 are LNHDA and SQIVND (reference sequence). The CDR3 runs 13 residues. CDR3 protein: CASSIAGLYGYTF. CDR3 coding DNA: TGTGCCAGTAGTATTGCGGGCCTCTATGGCTACACCTTC. The whole variable domain, filled in from reference TRBV19 and TRBJ1-2, reads DGGITQSPKYLFRKEGQNVTLSCEQNLNHDAMYWYRQDPGQGLRLIYYSQIVNDFQKGDIAEGYSVSREKKESFPLTVTSAQKNPTAFYLCASSIAGLYGYTFGSGTRLTVV.

The chain uses TRBV3-1 (or the pseudogene TRBV3-2) and TRBJ2-1; D gene ambiguous. V was clipped by 1 base and J by 2 bases, with 6 bases between them. The CDR3 has 14 amino acids. Germline loops: CDR1 LGHDT, CDR2 YNNKEL (reference sequence). CDR3 amino acids: CASSQAQPYNEQFF. The CDR3 nucleotides read TGTGCCAGCAGCCAAGCACAGCCCTACAATGAGCAGTTCTTC.

In regard to this clone: One end of the junction varies from germline; a read error may be responsible. The genes are TRBV7-7 and TRBJ2-5; 8 bases are a match to TRBD1. The CDR3 sequence is 16 residues long. Germline loops: CDR1 SSHAT, CDR2 FNYEAQ (reference sequence). The CDR3 DNA is TGTGCTAGCAGCTTAACCGGACAGGGAAGGATTGAGACCCAGTACTTC. It specifies CASSLTGQGRIETQYF.

This chain connects TRBV10-1 to TRBJ1-1; D perhaps matches TRBD1 (5 bases). V dropped 4 bases and J dropped 5 bases, with 11 bases sitting between them. The length of the CDR3 is 13 residues. The germline V gene has CDR1 WNHNN and CDR2 SYGVQD (reference sequence). The chain's CDR3 is CASSASGGTEAFF. As DNA, the CDR3 is TGCGCCAGCAGTGCGTCCGGGGGGACTGAAGCTTTCTTT.

This clone was counted between two and nine times. J is TRBJ1-1 and V is TRBV18; D gene ambiguous. Trimming pared 8 bases from V and 4 bases from J, leaving 11 bases between. In germline, CDR1 is KGHSH, CDR2 LQKENI. This CDR3 is 12 amino acids long. The CDR3 spells CASRTLRTEAFF. In DNA form, the CDR3 reads TGTGCCAGCCGTACACTACGCACTGAAGCTTTCTTT. The complete variable domain, with remaining parts taken from reference TRBV18 and TRBJ1-1, reads NAGVMQNPRHLVRRRGQEARLRCSPMKGHSHVYWYRQLPEEGLKFMVYLQKENIIDESGMPKERFSAEFPKEGPSILRIQQVVRGDSAAYFCASRTLRTEAFFGQGTRLTVV.

The J gene is TRBJ2-7, the V gene TRBV3-1 (or the pseudogene TRBV3-2); unclear D gene. The CDR3 loop spans 14 amino acids. The V gene's germline CDR1 is LGHDT and CDR2 YNNKEL (reference sequence). V shed 1 base and J shed 2 bases, with 9 bases lying between them. The chain's CDR3 is CASSQGSSAYEQYF. The DNA of the CDR3 is TGTGCCAGCAGCCAAGGCTCCTCAGCCTACGAGCAGTACTTC.

Comments on this clone: The same CDR3 is also encoded by other DNA sequences in this sample. This chain joins TRBV27 and TRBJ1-5; 8 bases match TRBD1. Germline CDR1 and CDR2: MNHEY and SMNVEV (reference sequence). The CDR3 spans 14 residues. The V segment lost 4 bases and the J segment 3 bases; nucleotides outside the gene matches: 2. CDR3 in amino acids: CASSSQGANQPQHF. CDR3 coding DNA: TGTGCCAGCAGTTCGCAGGGGGCCAATCAGCCCCAGCATTTT.

The chain uses TRBV6-2 or TRBV6-3 and TRBJ2-3; D unresolved. The germline V gene encodes CDR1 MNHEY and CDR2 SVGEGT. The V end was cut by 6 bases, the J end by 2 bases, with 9 bases between. CDR3 length: 13 residues. The DNA of the CDR3 is TGTGCCAGCAGCCCCCAGAACACAGATACGCAGTATTTT. Encoded protein: CASSPQNTDTQYF.